Listed below are T cell receptor beta chains from one sample, sequenced in a study of shared clonotypes between healthy human individuals. Using immunoSEQ multiplex PCR, the repertoire was profiled, and TCRdb retains in-frame clones only, with some absent. Here the sample spans about 1,900,000 clones, about 94% being singletons. The sequenced sample was naive CD8+ T cells sorted from blood. The origin of the receptors is a man younger than 35 in good health. Each CDR3 is given with its conserved first and last residue. The D gene is left open where the match is weak. Some rows mark clone size as missing; the rest say once, few, many or name a class of expanded clone.

D	size	V	J	CDR3	DNA
NA	NA	TRBV7-6	TRBJ2-2	CASSLIKNTGELFF	TGTGCCAGCAGCTTAATAAAGAACACCGGGGAGCTGTTTTTT
TRBD1	NA	TRBV2	TRBJ1-1	CASSRDSNTEAFF	TGTGCCAGCAGTAGGGACAGTAACACTGAAGCTTTCTTT
NA	NA	TRBV13	TRBJ1-2	CASSSGRSYGYTF	TGTGCCAGCAGCTCGGGACGGAGCTATGGCTACACCTTC
NA	NA	TRBV11-2	TRBJ2-1	CASSFPSDDEQFF	TGTGCCAGCAGCTTCCCTAGCGATGATGAGCAGTTCTTC
NA	NA	TRBV6-6	TRBJ2-5	CASSLAGPQETQYF	TGTGCCAGCAGTTTAGCCGGGCCTCAAGAGACCCAGTACTTC
NA	NA	TRBV6-1	TRBJ2-5	CASSEVGDQETQYF	TGTGCCAGCAGTGAAGTCGGAGACCAAGAGACCCAGTACTTC
TRBD2	NA	TRBV6-5	TRBJ2-7	CASREGGIDEQYF	TGTGCCAGCAGGGAGGGAGGGATCGACGAGCAGTACTTC
NA	few	TRBV6-5	TRBJ1-2	CASSFDGIGYGYTF	TGTGCCAGCAGCTTCGACGGAATCGGGTATGGCTACACCTTC
NA	NA	TRBV7-9	TRBJ2-7	CASSFGGIEQYF	TGTGCCAGCAGCTTTGGGGGGATTGAGCAGTACTTC
TRBD1	NA	TRBV28	TRBJ1-4	CASNAYRGQTNEKLFF	TGTGCCAGCAATGCATACAGGGGCCAGACTAATGAAAAACTGTTTTTT
TRBD2	NA	TRBV4-1	TRBJ2-7	CASSQAPGLAAEQYF	TGCGCCAGCAGCCAAGCCCCGGGACTAGCCGCCGAGCAGTACTTC
NA	NA	TRBV27	TRBJ1-1	CASSMGLNTEAFF	TGTGCCAGCAGTATGGGGCTGAACACTGAAGCTTTCTTT
NA	once	TRBV28	TRBJ2-5	CASSLYSKETQYF	TGTGCCAGCAGTTTATACAGCAAAGAGACCCAGTACTTC
NA	NA	TRBV6-4	TRBJ2-2	CASRAGGTGELFF	TGTGCCAGCAGAGCGGGTGGCACCGGGGAGCTGTTTTTT
TRBD2	NA	TRBV29-1	TRBJ2-1	CSLRTSGYNEQFF	TGCAGCTTGAGGACTAGCGGTTACAATGAGCAGTTCTTC
TRBD1	NA	TRBV10-2	TRBJ1-2	CASSQGDRNYGYTF	TGCGCCAGCAGCCAGGGGGATCGTAACTATGGCTACACCTTC
NA	NA	TRBV4-1	TRBJ2-5	CASSQTIQGSDETQYF	TGCGCCAGCAGCCAAACTATACAGGGATCGGATGAGACCCAGTACTTC
NA	NA	TRBV5-4	TRBJ2-1	CASTVSRDWTKNNEQFF	TGTGCCAGCACCGTGTCCCGGGACTGGACCAAGAACAATGAGCAGTTCTTC
NA	NA	TRBV5-4	TRBJ1-1	CASSSQAMNTEAFF	TGTGCCAGCAGCTCCCAGGCTATGAACACTGAAGCTTTCTTT
NA	NA	TRBV14	TRBJ2-7	CASSQGWGRVGYEQYF	TGTGCCAGCAGCCAAGGGTGGGGCAGAGTGGGGTACGAGCAGTACTTC
NA	NA	TRBV29-1	TRBJ2-7	CSVEVPRSRSYEQYF	TGCAGCGTTGAAGTTCCGCGGAGCCGGTCCTACGAGCAGTACTTC
TRBD1	NA	TRBV5-6	TRBJ1-2	CASSPGQGNGYTF	TGTGCCAGCAGCCCGGGACAGGGAAATGGCTACACCTTC
NA	NA	TRBV6-5	TRBJ2-7	CASSYTGEAYEQYF	TGTGCCAGCAGTTACACCGGGGAGGCCTACGAGCAGTACTTC
TRBD2	NA	TRBV5-6	TRBJ2-3	CASSKFLAGETDTQYF	TGTGCCAGCAGCAAGTTCCTAGCGGGAGAGACAGATACGCAGTATTTT
NA	once	TRBV5-1	TRBJ2-2	CASSYPGGANTGELFF	TGCGCCAGCAGCTACCCGGGTGGAGCGAACACCGGGGAGCTGTTTTTT
NA	NA	TRBV7-7	TRBJ2-2	CASSFIGGGGELFF	TGTGCTAGCAGCTTCATCGGGGGTGGCGGGGAGCTGTTTTTT
TRBD2	NA	TRBV2	TRBJ2-7	CASSDHSGGAYEQYF	TGTGCCAGCAGCGACCATAGCGGGGGGGCTTACGAGCAGTACTTC
NA	NA	TRBV6-1	TRBJ2-7	CASSEGPRGSSYEQYF	TGTGCCAGCAGTGAAGGCCCCAGGGGAAGCTCCTACGAGCAGTACTTC
NA	once	TRBV7-2	TRBJ2-7	CASSLWGNSYEQYF	TGTGCCAGCAGCTTGTGGGGTAACTCCTACGAGCAGTACTTC